This passage covers 10 T cell receptor beta chains from one sample sequenced in a study of Graves' ophthalmopathy and Graves' hyperthyroidism. RNA served as the template for amplifying TCR beta CDR3 regions. First-round RT-PCR with HTBI primers preceded a second-round multiplex PCR. TCRdb re-analysed the multiplex PCR reads in MiXCR, keeping a single row per CDR3 protein. Among almost 400,000 distinct CDR3 sequences listed, around 16% were seen once. The sequenced material came from peripheral blood. The receptors were gathered from a woman between 18 and 30 years old with Graves' ophthalmopathy.

This clonotype appeared many times. The V and J genes are TRBV20-1 and TRBJ1-1; D is ambiguous. Germline V gene lookup returns CDR1 DFQATT and CDR2 SNEGSKA (reference sequence). The CDR3 runs 12 residues. Trimming stripped 5 bases from V and 1 base from J, with 8 bases between. CDR3 nucleotides: TGCAGTGCTCCTCGGGGGAACACTGAAGCTTTCTTT. It translates to CSAPRGNTEAFF.

In this sample, this clonotype turned up many times. The junction departs from germline at one end; a sequencing error may be responsible. The chain recombines TRBV14 with TRBJ1-1, with D unclear. This CDR3 has 11 residues. Germline CDR1 is SGHDN and CDR2 is FVKESK. In DNA, the CDR3 is TGTGCCAGCAGCCAAGAATTGGGTCTTACTTTT. It specifies CASSQELGLTF.

This clonotype was counted a few times. The chain carries TRBV28 and TRBJ2-7; 8 bases fit TRBD1. V shed 6 bases, J shed 4 bases, and the junction held 8 bases outside the gene matches. The CDR3 runs to 14 residues. CDR1 and CDR2 from the germline V gene are MDHEN and SYDVKM. CDR3 protein: CASRGTGAPYEQYF. CDR3 nucleotides: TGTGCCAGCAGGGGGACAGGCGCCCCTTACGAGCAGTACTTC. Combining the CDR3 with reference TRBV28 and TRBJ2-7 gives the whole variable domain DVKVTQSSRYLVKRTGEKVFLECVQDMDHENMFWYRQDPGLGLRLIYFSYDVKMKEKGDIPEGYSVSREKKERFSLILESASTNQTSMYLCASRGTGAPYEQYFGPGTRLTVT.

This clonotype was counted ten times or more. The chain couples TRBV11-2 to TRBJ2-3; D uncertain. This CDR3 region has 12 residues. The V gene lost 5 bases and the J gene lost 1 base, with 4 bases spanning the gap. CDR1 and CDR2 (germline): SGHAT, FQNNGV. The CDR3 DNA sequence: TGTGCCAGCAGCCCAGGCACAGATACGCAGTATTTT. Encoded protein: CASSPGTDTQYF.

The sample holds many counts of this clonotype. This chain joins TRBV6-2 or TRBV6-3 and TRBJ1-2; a possible D gene is TRBD1 (6 bases). This CDR3 is 15 amino acids long. Trimming shortened V by 6 bases and J by 0 bases, and 14 bases separated the two germline ends. The germline V gene has CDR1 MNHEY and CDR2 SVGEGT. The CDR3, as DNA: TGTGCCAGCAGACACAGGGCTGAAGCTAACTATGGCTACACCTTC. Protein sequence: CASRHRAEANYGYTF.

The sample holds many counts of this clonotype. V and J are TRBV5-1 and TRBJ2-5, with TRBD2 matching 12 bases. The CDR3 has 17 residues. CDR1 is SGHRS, CDR2 YFSETQ, per germline. The V and J ends lost 0 bases and 0 bases, in that order; junction bases with no gene match: 3. CDR3 sequence: CASSLGPSGGDQETQYF. The CDR3 DNA is TGCGCCAGCAGCTTGGGTCCTAGCGGGGGGGACCAAGAGACCCAGTACTTC.

This clonotype has at least ten counts. This chain uses TRBV12-3 or TRBV12-4 with TRBJ2-7, with TRBD2 identical over 16 bases. CDR3 size: 15 residues. The V gene end was trimmed by 5 bases and the J gene end by 5 bases; junction bases not matched to a gene: 3. The CDR3, as DNA: TGTGCCAGCAGTGGGGGACTAGCGGGAGGGGACGAGCAGTACTTC. Translated, it gives CASSGGLAGGDEQYF.

This clonotype has ten or more counts. The J gene is TRBJ1-1, the V gene TRBV29-1; weak D call: TRBD1 (6 bases). Germline-derived CDR1 and CDR2 are SQVTM and ANQGSEA. Deletions cut 4 bases from V and 0 bases from J, with 9 bases between. This CDR3 region has 13 residues. The CDR3 nucleotides read TGCAGCGTTGCCTACAGGGTGAACACTGAAGCTTTCTTT. Translating it yields CSVAYRVNTEAFF. Full variable domain (rest looked up from reference TRBV29-1 and TRBJ1-1): SAVISQKPSRDICQRGTSLTIQCQVDSQVTMMFWYRQQPGQSLTLIATANQGSEATYESGFVIDKFPISRPNLTFSTLTVSNMSPEDSSIYLCSVAYRVNTEAFFGQGTRLTVV.

This clonotype was observed at least ten times. The V gene is TRBV2, the J gene TRBJ1-2, with a possible D match to TRBD1 (5 bases). The ends were cut back, 7 bases at V and 4 bases at J, with 16 bases in the middle. CDR1 and CDR2 (germline): SNHLY, FYNNEI. CDR3 size: 14 residues. This CDR3 is CASTSGGEGYGYTF. CDR3 coding DNA: TGTGCCAGCACCTCGGGGGGGGAAGGCTATGGCTACACCTTC.

This clonotype came up many times. CDR3 sequence reads: CASSLDISRGGPEHYEQYF. The CDR3 DNA is TGCGCCAGCAGCTTGGATATTTCCCGTGGAGGGCCTGAACACTACGAGCAGTACTTC. V and J are TRBV5-1 and TRBJ2-7; D possibly corresponds to TRBD2 (6 bases). In germline, CDR1 is SGHRS, CDR2 YFSETQ. The CDR3 extends over 19 amino acids. The V and J ends lost 0 bases and 3 bases respectively, with 25 bases between them.